A single T cell receptor beta chain is shown here with its context. The entry originates in a study of T cell changes during pregnancy in multiple sclerosis. The ends were cut back, 3 bases at V and 3 bases at J, with 9 bases in the middle. Germline-derived CDR1 and CDR2 are SGHAT and FQNNGV. This CDR3 region has 14 residues. Here immunoSEQ multiplex PCR was the method, and the copy in TCRdb shows in-frame clones only, minus some. Among 78,000 or so clones, about 90% were seen once, and the ten largest hold about 0.4%. The input for sequencing was CD4+ T cells from peripheral blood mononuclear cells, taken before pregnancy. The sequence was collected from a female donor with multiple sclerosis, enrolled in a pregnancy study. The chain uses TRBV11-2 and TRBJ1-5; D not certain. The CDR3 nucleotides are TGTGCCAGCAGCTTTGGGCAGCTCAATCAGCCCCAGCATTTT. It codes for CASSFGQLNQPQHF.